This entry features one TCR beta chain sequence. This clonotype was counted at least ten times. Its antigen is currently not known. Base qualities were left out, and no much larger clone turns up one base away. Looking up the germline V gene yields CDR1 SGHDN and CDR2 FVKESK. The CDR3 spans 15 residues, from the cysteine through the phenylalanine. Only CDR3 DNA is held: 45 bases, read in frame from base 1. V drops 3 bases and J drops 1 base, leaving 12 bases in between. The method was 5' RACE. The run used a NextSeq 500. To correct for sequencing error and PCR bias, the TCR library protocol tagged individual cDNA molecules with unique molecular identifiers. TCR alpha and beta chains were both sequenced, and the abundances of alpha and beta sequences in each sample were closely correlated with each other. The paper's processing steps were these. Decombinator V4 was used to annotate the V gene, J gene and CDR3 of the TCR sequences. TCRs were defined as expanded if a significant change between any two time points was detected under a Poisson model with p below 0.0001. TCR abundances were normalised to the total number of TCRs sequenced per sample and expressed as counts per million. MAIT TCRs were defined by TRAV1-2 paired with TRAJ12, TRAJ20 or TRAJ33, and iNKT TCRs by TRAV10 paired with TRAJ18. A search of VDJdb, accessed on 1 November 2021, was run for TCRs annotated to CMV, EBV and SARS-CoV-2, with TCRs annotated for multiple antigens excluded. The public reads were quality trimmed at Q25 with fastp and then assembled into clones with MiXCR by TCRdb, keeping productive beta chains. CDR3 protein duplicates are merged, each entry listing the most common genes and DNA. None of the V and J calls come from the authors' own analysis; TCRdb made them. This sample is represented by about 76,000 distinct CDR3 sequences; about 12% of them were singletons. The ten largest clonotypes hold 3.4% of the sample.

This entry belongs to a study of early T cells in non-severe SARS-CoV-2 infection (dated by TCRdb to 2020 to 2023). Regarding the research as a whole: Because TCR sequencing was done on bulk RNA from unsorted whole blood, the alpha and beta chains could not be paired. The research as a whole found: VDJdb matching was skewed toward anti-spike CD8 responses, so virus-specific expansions were likely underestimated and private and CD4 specificities were missed.

Set within a cohort of healthcare workers in London, UK, this nested case-control study involved weekly PCR testing of nasopharyngeal swabs along with blood sampling. Between 23 and 31 March 2020, the week of the UK lockdown, healthcare workers were enrolled and then followed up weekly for as long as 16 weeks. The sequence derives from an adult who was a healthcare worker with PCR-confirmed SARS-CoV-2 infection or an uninfected control (not recorded which). The sample comprised whole blood. This chain joins TRBV14 to TRBJ1-1; a weak D assignment points to TRBD1 (5 bases agree). The CDR3 region: CASSHAGIPNTEAFF. In nucleotide form, the sequence is TGTGCCAGCAGCCACGCAGGGATTCCGAACACTGAAGCTTTCTTT. Outside the CDR3, residues come from the reference TRBV14 and TRBJ1-1 proteins, so the full variable domain is: EAGVTQFPSHSVIEKGQTVTLRCDPISGHDNLYWYRRVMGKEIKFLLHFVKESKQDESGMPNNRFLAERTGGTYSTLKVQPAELEDSGVYFCASSHAGIPNTEAFFGQGTRLTVV.